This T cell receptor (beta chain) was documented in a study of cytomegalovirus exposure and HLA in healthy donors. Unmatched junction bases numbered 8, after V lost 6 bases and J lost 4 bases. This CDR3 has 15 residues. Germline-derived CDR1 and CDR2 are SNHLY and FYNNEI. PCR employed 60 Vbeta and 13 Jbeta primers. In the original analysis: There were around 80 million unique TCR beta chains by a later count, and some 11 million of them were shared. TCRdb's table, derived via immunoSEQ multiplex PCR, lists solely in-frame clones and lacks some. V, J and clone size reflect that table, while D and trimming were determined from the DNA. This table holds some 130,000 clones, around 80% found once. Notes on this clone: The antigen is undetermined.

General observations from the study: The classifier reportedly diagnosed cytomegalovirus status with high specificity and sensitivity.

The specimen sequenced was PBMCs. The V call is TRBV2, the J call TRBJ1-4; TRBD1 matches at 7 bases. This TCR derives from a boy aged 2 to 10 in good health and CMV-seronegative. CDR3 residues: CASSVDRLFNEKLFF. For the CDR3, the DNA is TGTGCCAGCAGCGTGGACAGGTTATTTAATGAAAAACTGTTTTTT.